The present entry profiles one T cell receptor beta chain with its context. Its antigen is not known. The CDR3 runs to 15 residues. Germline trimming cut 1 base from V and 2 bases from J; bases unmatched to any gene: 2. Per the germline V gene, CDR1 is MNHEY and CDR2 is SMNVEV (reference sequence). Profiling relied on immunoSEQ multiplex PCR, and the TCRdb table lists in-frame clones only, not all of them. Of tens of thousands of clones listed, more than 60% were seen once; the top ten hold approximately 30%. The sample belongs to a study of vaccination effects on CD4 cells after COVID-19. Study conclusions and caveats: Post-vaccine spike-reactive clones in convalescents were mainly new vaccine-induced clones. Early timepoints after infection were absent, and convalescent patients were few in the study.

Sequencing followed a ViraFEST assay step that expanded antigen-specific CD4+ T cells with viral peptide pools. After less than twelve days in culture, the CD4+ T cells were isolated. The individual was infected with SARS-CoV-2 between March and December 2020, as confirmed by PCR. The authors replaced half the medium with IL-2 medium on days 3 and 7. Sequencing used CD4+ T cells from PBMCs cultured with a peptide pool, obtained before COVID-19 vaccination. The sequence came from a human donor who had a prior SARS-CoV-2 infection. The chain is built from TRBV27 and TRBJ2-3; 8 positions match TRBD1. The CDR3 sequence is CASSLWGQDTDTQYF. DNA of the CDR3: TGTGCCAGCAGTTTATGGGGACAGGACACAGATACGCAGTATTTT.